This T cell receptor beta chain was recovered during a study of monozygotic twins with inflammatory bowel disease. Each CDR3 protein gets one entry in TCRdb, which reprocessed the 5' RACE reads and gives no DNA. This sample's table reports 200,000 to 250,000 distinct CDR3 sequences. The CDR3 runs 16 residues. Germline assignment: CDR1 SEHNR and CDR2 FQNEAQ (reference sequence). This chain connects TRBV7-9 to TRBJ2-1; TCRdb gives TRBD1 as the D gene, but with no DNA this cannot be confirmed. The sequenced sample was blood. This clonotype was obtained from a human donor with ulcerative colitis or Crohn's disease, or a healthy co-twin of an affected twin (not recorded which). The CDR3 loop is CASSRPRQGSYNEQFF.